A single sample gave rise to the 2 T cell receptor beta chains below, sequenced in a study of identical twins. TCRdb redid the calling of the 5' RACE reads with MiXCR, one entry per CDR3 protein. The sample shows about 470,000 distinct CDR3 sequences, less than 25% of them seen only once. The same specimen was also included in a second study, on T cells expressing NK-cell markers.

The sample comprised CD4+ T cells sorted from blood. Source of these receptors: a woman aged 18-35 years in good health.

The chain combines TRBV18 with TRBJ1-2, with D tentatively TRBD1 (5 bases). The CDR3 totals 15 residues. Trimming left V 3 bases short and J 4 bases short, with 15 bases between. In germline, CDR1 is KGHSH, CDR2 LQKENI. CDR3 nucleotide sequence: TGTGCCAGCTCACCTACGGACAACCCATCCTATGGCTACACCTTC. Encoded protein: CASSPTDNPSYGYTF.

V is TRBV20-1 and J is TRBJ2-7, with D possibly TRBD1 on 6 matching bases. Between the trimmed V and J ends, which lost 6 bases and 1 base, there was a span of 13 bases. This CDR3 contains 13 residues. CDR1 is DFQATT, CDR2 SNEGSKA, per germline (reference sequence). CDR3 DNA sequence: TGCAGTGCCGTAGCAACAGGGTCCTACGAGCAGTACTTC. Translating gives CSAVATGSYEQYF.